One sample yielded the 9 T cell receptor beta chains listed below, sequenced in a study of T cell responses to AZD1222 COVID-19 vaccine. The table came from immunoSEQ multiplex PCR; TCRdb's copy has only in-frame clones and leaves some out. The sample lists around 120,000 clones, 80% to 90% occurring once. This specimen consisted of peripheral blood, obtained 28 days after the second AZD1222 dose. The receptors here all came from an adult who received the AZD1222 COVID-19 vaccine.

The rearrangement joins TRBV4-3 to TRBJ2-2, with D tentatively TRBD2 (5 bases). There are 20 residues in the CDR3. The V end lost 0 bases, the J end lost 1 base, and 21 bases lay between the germline ends. Germline assignment: CDR1 LGHNA and CDR2 YSLEER. CDR3 in amino acids: CASSQEFRRGFSGNTGELFF. In nucleotides, the CDR3 is TGCGCCAGCAGCCAAGAATTTAGGAGAGGGTTTTCCGGGAACACCGGGGAGCTGTTTTTT.

A single count supports this clone. The V gene is TRBV27, the J gene TRBJ2-2; the D gene is possibly TRBD2 (6 bases). Per germline, CDR1 MNHEY and CDR2 SMNVEV (reference sequence). Trimming took 2 bases from V and 6 from J, leaving 13 bases between them. This CDR3 contains 15 residues. Here the CDR3 reads CASSLLSRGAGELFF. In DNA, the CDR3 is TGTGCCAGCAGTTTACTTTCGCGGGGCGCCGGGGAGCTGTTTTTT.

The chain has TRBV10-1 and TRBJ2-1; D is ambiguous. V gave up 0 bases and J gave up 1 base, with 16 bases separating them. Germline values: CDR1 WNHNN, CDR2 SYGVQD (reference sequence). The CDR3 extends over 18 amino acids. CDR3 protein: CASSESPDGRASYNEQFF. The CDR3 coding sequence is TGCGCCAGCAGTGAGTCGCCGGACGGTAGGGCGTCCTACAATGAGCAGTTCTTC.

The chain combines TRBV4-1 with TRBJ2-6, with TRBD1 identical over 9 bases. This CDR3 comprises 18 residues. The V segment lost 1 base and the J segment 4 bases; nucleotides outside the gene matches: 8. Germline values: CDR1 MGHRA, CDR2 YSYEKL. For the CDR3, the DNA is TGCGCCAGCAGCCAAGCTCCCTACAGGGGGCCAGGGGCCAACGTCCTGACTTTC. Residues: CASSQAPYRGPGANVLTF.

The chain has TRBV18 and TRBJ1-1, with D perhaps matching TRBD1 (5 bases). From germline, CDR1 is KGHSH and CDR2 LQKENI. V was shortened by 0 bases and J by 1 base, with 9 bases between the two germline ends. The CDR3 runs 15 residues. The chain's CDR3 is CASSPPGVANTEAFF. The CDR3 region has the DNA TGTGCCAGCTCACCACCGGGGGTGGCGAACACTGAAGCTTTCTTT.

This clone was seen just once. The chain is built from TRBV2 and TRBJ1-1; 7 bases fit TRBD1. The V gene's germline CDR1 is SNHLY and CDR2 FYNNEI. With 6 bases clipped from V and 8 bases from J, the junction kept 9 bases outside the gene matches. This CDR3 is built from 13 residues. The CDR3 loop reads CASRLGTELEAFF. The CDR3, as DNA: TGTGCCAGCAGACTAGGGACAGAACTAGAAGCTTTCTTT.

V is TRBV7-3 and J is TRBJ2-7; unclear D gene. From germline, CDR1 is SGHTA and CDR2 FQGTGA. Trimming left V 3 bases short and J 2 bases short, with 14 bases between. The CDR3 is 15 amino acids. In DNA, the CDR3 is TGTGCCAGCAGCTTGTCTGGGCTATCGACCTACGAGCAGTACTTC. Protein product: CASSLSGLSTYEQYF.

The rearrangement joins TRBV10-2 to TRBJ1-1, with D unresolved. Germline CDR1 is WSHSY and CDR2 is SAAADI. V was clipped by 2 bases and J by 1 base, with 8 bases between them. The CDR3 is made up of 14 amino acids. The DNA of the CDR3 is TGCGCCAGCAGTGAGGTGCGTAAGAACACTGAAGCTTTCTTT. Translating it yields CASSEVRKNTEAFF.

The rearrangement uses TRBV4-1 and TRBJ2-7; no firm D call. The germline gives CDR1 MGHRA, CDR2 YSYEKL. The CDR3 covers 13 residues. V lost 1 base to trimming and J lost 1 base, with 5 bases between them. The CDR3 sequence: CASSQVRSYEQYF. In nucleotides, the CDR3 is TGCGCCAGCAGCCAAGTGCGTTCCTACGAGCAGTACTTC.